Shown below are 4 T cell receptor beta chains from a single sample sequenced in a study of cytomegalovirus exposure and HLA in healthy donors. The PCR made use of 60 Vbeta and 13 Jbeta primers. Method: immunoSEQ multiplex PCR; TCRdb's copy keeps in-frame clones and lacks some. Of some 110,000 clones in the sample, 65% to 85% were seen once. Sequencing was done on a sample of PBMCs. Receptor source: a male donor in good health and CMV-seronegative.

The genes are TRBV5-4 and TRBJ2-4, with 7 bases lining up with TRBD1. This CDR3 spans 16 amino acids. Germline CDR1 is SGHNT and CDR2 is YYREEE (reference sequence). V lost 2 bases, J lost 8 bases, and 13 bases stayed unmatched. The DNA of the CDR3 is TGTGCCAGCAGCTTCGACAGGGTGGGGAGTCTGGACATTCAGTACTTC. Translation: CASSFDRVGSLDIQYF.

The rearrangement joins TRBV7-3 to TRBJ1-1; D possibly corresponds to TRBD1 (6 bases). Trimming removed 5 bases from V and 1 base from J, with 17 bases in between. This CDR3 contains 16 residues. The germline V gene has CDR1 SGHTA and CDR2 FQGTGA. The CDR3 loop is CASSQSGGHTNTEAFF. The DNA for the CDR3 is TGTGCCAGCAGCCAATCGGGGGGGCATACGAACACTGAAGCTTTCTTT.

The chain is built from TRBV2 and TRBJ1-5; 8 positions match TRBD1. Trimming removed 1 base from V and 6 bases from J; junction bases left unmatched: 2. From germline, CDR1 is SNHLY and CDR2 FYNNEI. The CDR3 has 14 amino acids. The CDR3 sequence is CASSEGTGFQPQHF. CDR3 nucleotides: TGTGCCAGCAGTGAAGGGACAGGGTTTCAGCCCCAGCATTTT.

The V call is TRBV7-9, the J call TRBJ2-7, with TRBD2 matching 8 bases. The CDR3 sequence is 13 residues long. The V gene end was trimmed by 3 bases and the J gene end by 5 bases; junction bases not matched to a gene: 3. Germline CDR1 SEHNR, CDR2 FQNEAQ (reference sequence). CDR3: CASSFAGGDEQYF. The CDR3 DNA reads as TGTGCCAGCAGCTTTGCGGGAGGCGACGAGCAGTACTTC.